The 29 T cell receptor beta chains below were found in one sample sequenced in a study of PD-1 blockade in classical Hodgkin lymphoma. The method was immunoSEQ multiplex PCR; TCRdb's version includes in-frame clones alone and lacks a portion of them. The sample includes tens of thousands of clones, roughly 65% of them seen just once. As for time point: cycle 4 day 1 (C4D1), after six to seven weeks of nivolumab. Relapses following autologous stem cell transplantation were seen in all patients, with brentuximab vedotin exposure varying. Sequenced material: peripheral blood mononuclear cells (PBMCs), taken before the fourth cycle of nivolumab. These receptors were obtained from a human donor with classical Hodgkin lymphoma.

V gene TRBV28 combines with J gene TRBJ1-6; D may be TRBD1 (5 bases). V was trimmed by 6 bases and J by 10 bases, leaving 7 bases between them. Germline lookup yields CDR1 MDHEN and CDR2 SYDVKM. This CDR3 contains 11 residues. DNA of the CDR3: TGTGCCAGCAGGCGGGACTCACCCCTCCACTTT. This translates into CASRRDSPLHF.

The chain combines TRBV27 with TRBJ2-3; D is perhaps TRBD1 or TRBD2 (5 bases each). Germline values: CDR1 MNHEY, CDR2 SMNVEV (reference sequence). V lost 6 bases and J lost 4, with 17 bases in between. This CDR3 contains 15 residues. The CDR3 here is CASSLEARGADTQYF. The CDR3 bases are TGTGCCAGCAGCCTTGAGGCCAGAGGGGCAGATACGCAGTATTTT.

The CDR3 loop is CASSLAYISLRGGYEQYF. CDR3 in DNA: TGCGCCAGCAGCTTGGCCTATATTTCCTTACGGGGGGGCTACGAGCAGTACTTC. V and J are TRBV5-1 and TRBJ2-7; 8 bases match TRBD2. CDR1 and CDR2 from the germline V gene are SGHRS and YFSETQ. Trimming removed 0 bases from V and 3 bases from J; junction bases left unmatched: 14. This CDR3 has 18 amino acids.

This clone was observed many times. The chain recombines TRBV28 with TRBJ1-1; the D is unclear. The V and J ends lost 6 bases and 0 bases respectively, with 14 bases between them. CDR1 MDHEN and CDR2 SYDVKM come from the germline V gene. CDR3 length equals 15 residues. The CDR3 loop reads CASRTHAVMNTEAFF. DNA for the CDR3: TGTGCCAGCAGAACCCATGCCGTCATGAACACTGAAGCTTTCTTT.

The CDR3: CASSVDLLLGGDTQYF. CDR3 sequence (DNA): TGTGCCAGCAGCGTAGATTTACTCCTGGGGGGAGATACGCAGTATTTT. The rearrangement joins TRBV9 to TRBJ2-3, with TRBD2 as a possible D gene (6 bases). V lost 0 bases to trimming and J lost 5 bases, with 16 bases between them. The CDR3 is 16 amino acids. Germline CDR1 SGDLS, CDR2 YYNGEE.

The chain couples TRBV27 to TRBJ2-3; D unresolved. The V and J ends lost 3 bases and 3 bases respectively, with 4 bases between them. This CDR3 comprises 12 residues. Germline V gives CDR1 MNHEY, CDR2 SMNVEV (reference sequence). Here the CDR3 reads CASSFRTDTQYF. CDR3 nucleotide sequence: TGTGCCAGCAGTTTTAGGACAGATACGCAGTATTTT.

This clone was observed many times. The rearrangement joins TRBV30 to TRBJ1-5, with 7 positions matching TRBD1. The V gene's germline CDR1 is GTSNPN and CDR2 SVGIG (reference sequence). This CDR3 spans 13 amino acids. Trimming at V came to 1 base and at J to 7 bases, leaving 4 bases not matched to a gene. In nucleotides, the CDR3 is TGTGCCTGGAGTGCGGCAGGGGGGCAGCCCCAGCATTTT. This encodes CAWSAAGGQPQHF.

The chain is built from TRBV5-4 and TRBJ2-1; the D is unclear. In germline, CDR1 is SGHNT, CDR2 YYREEE (reference sequence). Trimming cost V 2 bases and J 4 bases, with 16 bases left between them. The CDR3 runs 16 residues. CDR3 sequence reads: CASSFGPQAFYNEQFF. The CDR3 nucleotides are TGTGCCAGCAGCTTTGGGCCACAAGCTTTTTACAATGAGCAGTTCTTC.

The chain uses TRBV28 and TRBJ2-2; D might be TRBD1 (6 bases). Trimming pared 6 bases from V and 7 bases from J, leaving 12 bases between. Germline values: CDR1 MDHEN, CDR2 SYDVKM. The CDR3 loop spans 13 amino acids. CDR3 bases: TGTGCCAGCAGATACAGGGTTGACGGGGAGCTGTTTTTT. This codes for CASRYRVDGELFF.

The CDR3 reads CASKIEQVANYGYTF. The CDR3, as DNA: TGTGCCAGCAAAATTGAACAGGTAGCTAACTATGGCTACACCTTC. The chain carries TRBV28 and TRBJ1-2, with a weak D call TRBD1 (5 bases). Trimming removed 7 bases at V and 0 bases at J, with 15 bases between. The germline CDR1 and CDR2 sequences are MDHEN and SYDVKM. The CDR3 runs to 15 residues.

The chain uses TRBV9 and TRBJ2-1, with TRBD2 identical over 13 bases. Germline assignment: CDR1 SGDLS and CDR2 YYNGEE. V gave up 4 bases and J gave up 0 bases; unmatched junction bases: 7. The CDR3 loop spans 18 amino acids. CDR3: CASSPGLAGVSSYNEQFF. CDR3 nucleotide sequence: TGTGCCAGCAGCCCCGGACTAGCGGGGGTGAGCTCCTACAATGAGCAGTTCTTC.

This chain uses TRBV30 with TRBJ1-4; D ambiguous. In germline, CDR1 is GTSNPN, CDR2 SVGIG (reference sequence). The CDR3 is 13 residues long. The ends were cut back, 4 bases at V and 4 bases at J, with 10 bases in the middle. CDR3 region: CAWNRALNEKLFF. The CDR3 DNA follows: TGTGCCTGGAACCGGGCCCTTAATGAAAAACTGTTTTTT.

The chain employs TRBV27 and TRBJ1-1; D uncertain. The germline gives CDR1 MNHEY, CDR2 SMNVEV (reference sequence). CDR3 length: 14 amino acids. V was trimmed by 6 bases and J by 5 bases, leaving 16 bases between them. This CDR3 reads CASRAAGGRTEAFF. CDR3 nucleotide sequence: TGTGCCAGCAGGGCGGCAGGTGGGAGGACTGAAGCTTTCTTT.

This clone was observed a few times. The CDR3 DNA follows: TGTGCCAGCAGCTCCCTCCCGGGCACTACGCCAGGGGAGCTGTTTTTT. It codes for CASSSLPGTTPGELFF. The rearrangement joins TRBV7-6 to TRBJ2-2; no firm D call. Germline V gene lookup returns CDR1 SGHVS and CDR2 FNYEAQ. The ends were cut back, 4 bases at V and 8 bases at J, with 20 bases in the middle. The CDR3 spans 16 residues.

In its sample, this clone was seen once. The gene calls are TRBV10-3 and TRBJ2-3, with TRBD2 matching over 8 bases. This CDR3 is built from 15 residues. V was clipped by 0 bases and J by 3 bases; unmatched bases: 2. Germline V lookup: CDR1 ENHRY, CDR2 SYGVKD. CDR3 sequence (DNA): TGTGCCATCAGTGAGTCGGGACTAGTAACAGATACGCAGTATTTT. This gives the protein CAISESGLVTDTQYF.

With respect to this clone: The junction and the germline gene differ at one end; a read error may be behind it. V and J are TRBV30 and TRBJ2-7; D ambiguous. CDR3 length equals 11 residues. The V gene's germline CDR1 is GTSNPN and CDR2 SVGIG (reference sequence). CDR3 coding DNA: TGTGCCTGGAGTTCGGCCTATGAGCAGTACTTC. Amino acid sequence: CAWSSAYEQYF.

CDR3 sequence (DNA): TGTGCCAGCAGTTTCACAGGGGGCCCTAACACTGAAGCTTTCTTT. Translation gives CASSFTGGPNTEAFF. The chain recombines TRBV2 with TRBJ1-1; 9 bases match TRBD1. The CDR3 runs to 15 residues. Trimming cost V 5 bases and J 2 bases; bases outside gene matches: 6. Germline CDR1 and CDR2: SNHLY and FYNNEI.

This sequence joins TRBV28 and TRBJ1-2; 8 nucleotides agree with TRBD1. CDR1 is MDHEN, CDR2 SYDVKM, per germline. The CDR3 runs to 14 residues. After removal of 1 base from V and 8 bases from J, the junction contained 6 bases not matched to a gene. The CDR3 nucleotides read TGTGCCAGCAGTTTATCGGACAGGGCAGAAGGCTACACCTTC. The encoded protein is CASSLSDRAEGYTF.

V and J are TRBV6-4 and TRBJ2-7, with TRBD1 identical over 9 bases. The CDR3 is 15 amino acids. Germline trimming cut 6 bases from V and 0 bases from J; bases unmatched to any gene: 6. Germline-derived CDR1 and CDR2 are MRHNA and SNTAGT. CDR3 sequence: CASRGDRVNSYEQYF. The CDR3 DNA reads TGTGCCAGCAGGGGGGACAGGGTAAACTCCTACGAGCAGTACTTC.

This chain joins TRBV6-5 and TRBJ1-5; tentative D call: TRBD1 (6 bases). V lost 5 bases, J lost 6 bases, and 8 bases lay in between. CDR1 is MNHEY and CDR2 is SVGAGI in the germline V gene. The CDR3 is 12 residues long. The CDR3 region is CASSAGVQPQHF. The CDR3 DNA follows: TGTGCCAGCAGTGCAGGGGTTCAGCCCCAGCATTTT.

The V and J genes are TRBV12-5 and TRBJ2-1; 8 positions agree with TRBD1. Germline values: CDR1 LGHNT, CDR2 FRNRAP. The CDR3 runs to 15 residues. The ends lost 6 bases at V and 5 bases at J; junction bases unmatched: 9. The CDR3 protein is CASGQGQVGDNEQFF. In nucleotides, the CDR3 is TGTGCTAGTGGGCAGGGACAGGTCGGCGACAATGAGCAGTTCTTC.

This clone has ten or more counts. This chain joins TRBV21-1 and TRBJ1-3; the D segment call TRBD1 is taken from the table without a DNA check. TRBV21-1 counts as a pseudogene. CDR3 length: 17 residues. The CDR3 region is CASSKLGDSGSGNTIYF. Written as DNA, the CDR3 is TGTGCCAGCAGCAAATTGGGCGACAGTGGGTCTGGAAACACCATATATTTT.

This clone has a single count. This chain connects TRBV15 to TRBJ2-1; D ambiguous. The CDR3 loop spans 10 amino acids. Trimming cost V 4 bases and J 15 bases, with 10 bases left between them. CDR1 and CDR2 from the germline V gene are LNHNV and YYDKDF (reference sequence). The CDR3 protein is CATSTTRRFF. In DNA form, the CDR3 reads TGTGCCACCAGCACAACGCGGAGGTTCTTC.

The chain uses TRBV2 and TRBJ1-5, with a possible D match to TRBD1 (6 bases). Trimming shortened V by 4 bases and J by 6 bases, and 16 bases separated the two germline ends. This CDR3 has 15 residues. The germline V gene has CDR1 SNHLY and CDR2 FYNNEI. In nucleotides, the CDR3 is TGTGCCAGCAGTGCCGGCCGCTCAGGGGCTCAGCCCCAGCATTTT. Amino acid sequence: CASSAGRSGAQPQHF.

The chain combines TRBV28 with TRBJ2-2, with D hard to call. The germline V gene has CDR1 MDHEN and CDR2 SYDVKM. Trimming stripped 10 bases from V and 0 bases from J, with 12 bases between. The CDR3 runs to 14 residues. CDR3 sequence: CATRWTSNTGELFF. CDR3 bases: TGTGCCACCAGGTGGACGTCGAACACCGGGGAGCTGTTTTTT.

This sequence joins TRBV6-5 and TRBJ2-2, with D uncertain. The CDR3 totals 15 residues. CDR1 MNHEY and CDR2 SVGAGI come from the germline V gene. Trimming removed 7 bases at V and 5 bases at J, with 17 bases between. In nucleotides, the CDR3 is TGTGCCAGCAATCCTAAGACCTTCGGGACCGGGGAGCTGTTTTTT. As protein: CASNPKTFGTGELFF.

The CDR3 loop is CASTKMGATNEKLFF. Here the CDR3 DNA reads TGTGCCAGTACCAAGATGGGTGCAACTAATGAAAAACTGTTTTTT. The genes are TRBV19 and TRBJ1-4; no clear D. With 7 bases removed from V and 0 bases from J, the gap between germline ends came to 12 bases. Germline CDR1 LNHDA, CDR2 SQIVND (reference sequence). The CDR3 has 15 residues.

This clone turned up a few times. The J gene is TRBJ2-7, the V gene TRBV27, with 8 bases identical to TRBD2. CDR1 MNHEY and CDR2 SMNVEV come from the germline V gene (reference sequence). Losses at the gene ends were 2 bases for V and 1 base for J; bases not matched to a gene: 4. This CDR3 has 15 residues. This chain's CDR3 is CASSLRTSRSYEQYF. In DNA form, the CDR3 reads TGTGCCAGCAGTTTAAGGACTAGCAGGTCCTACGAGCAGTACTTC.

This rearrangement joins TRBV9 to TRBJ2-2; D is possibly TRBD2 (5 bases). The CDR3 consists of 14 residues. CDR1 and CDR2 from the germline V gene are SGDLS and YYNGEE. V lost 3 bases and J lost 5, with 11 bases in between. CDR3 region: CASSAEPGTGELFF. The CDR3 DNA reads TGTGCCAGCAGCGCTGAACCGGGAACCGGGGAGCTGTTTTTT.